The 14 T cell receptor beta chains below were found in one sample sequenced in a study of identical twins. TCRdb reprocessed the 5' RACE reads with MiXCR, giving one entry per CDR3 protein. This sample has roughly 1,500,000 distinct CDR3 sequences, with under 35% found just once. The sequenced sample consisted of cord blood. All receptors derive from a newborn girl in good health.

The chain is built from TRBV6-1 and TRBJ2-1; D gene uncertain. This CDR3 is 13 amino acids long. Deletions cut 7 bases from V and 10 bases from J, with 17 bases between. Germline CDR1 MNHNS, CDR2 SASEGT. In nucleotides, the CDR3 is TGTGCCAGCATGAACCTGGCAGCAGCGGAGCAGTTCTTC. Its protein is CASMNLAAAEQFF.

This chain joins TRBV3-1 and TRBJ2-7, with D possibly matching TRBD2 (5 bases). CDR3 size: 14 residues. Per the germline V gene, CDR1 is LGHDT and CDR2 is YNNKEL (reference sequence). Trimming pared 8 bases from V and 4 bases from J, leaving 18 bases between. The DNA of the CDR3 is TGTGCCAGCTCACAAGTTTTTGGGAGATACGAGCAGTACTTC. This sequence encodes CASSQVFGRYEQYF.

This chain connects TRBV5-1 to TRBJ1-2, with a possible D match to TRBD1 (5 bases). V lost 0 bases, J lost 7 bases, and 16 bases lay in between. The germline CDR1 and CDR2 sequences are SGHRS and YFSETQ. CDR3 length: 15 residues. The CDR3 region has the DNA TGCGCCAGCAGCTTGGTGGGGGGAACGATTGTTGGCTACACCTTC. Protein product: CASSLVGGTIVGYTF.

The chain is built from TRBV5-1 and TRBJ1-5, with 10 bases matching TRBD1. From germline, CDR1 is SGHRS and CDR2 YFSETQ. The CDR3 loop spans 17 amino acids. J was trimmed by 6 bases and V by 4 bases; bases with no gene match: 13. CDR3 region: CASSPSVGQGLGQPQHF. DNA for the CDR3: TGCGCCAGCAGCCCGTCAGTGGGACAGGGGTTGGGTCAGCCCCAGCATTTT.

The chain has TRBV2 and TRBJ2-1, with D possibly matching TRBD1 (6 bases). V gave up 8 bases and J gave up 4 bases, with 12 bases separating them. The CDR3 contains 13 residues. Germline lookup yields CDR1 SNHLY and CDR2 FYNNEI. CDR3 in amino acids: CASETGTYNEQFF. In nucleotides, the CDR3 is TGTGCCAGCGAGACAGGAACTTACAATGAGCAGTTCTTC.

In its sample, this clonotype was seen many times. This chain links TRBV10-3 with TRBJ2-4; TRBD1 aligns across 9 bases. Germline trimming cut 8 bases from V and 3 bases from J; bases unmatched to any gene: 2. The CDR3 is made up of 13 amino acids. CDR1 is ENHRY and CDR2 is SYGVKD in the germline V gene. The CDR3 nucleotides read TGTGCCATCCAGGGACAGGGCAAAAACATTCAGTACTTC. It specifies CAIQGQGKNIQYF.

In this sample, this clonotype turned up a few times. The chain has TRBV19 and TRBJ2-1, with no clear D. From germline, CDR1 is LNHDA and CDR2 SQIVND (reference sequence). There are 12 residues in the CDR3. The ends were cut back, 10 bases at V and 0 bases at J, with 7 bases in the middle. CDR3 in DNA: TGTGCCACCACCCGCTCCTACAATGAGCAGTTCTTC. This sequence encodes CATTRSYNEQFF.

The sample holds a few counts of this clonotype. The CDR3 protein is CASSVDAGNQPQHF. In nucleotides, the CDR3 is TGTGCCAGCAGTGTGGACGCAGGGAATCAGCCCCAGCATTTT. The V and J genes are TRBV2 and TRBJ1-5, with TRBD1 as a possible D gene (5 bases). CDR1 and CDR2 (germline): SNHLY, FYNNEI. This CDR3 has 14 amino acids. V lost 4 bases and J 4 bases, leaving 11 bases between the germline ends.

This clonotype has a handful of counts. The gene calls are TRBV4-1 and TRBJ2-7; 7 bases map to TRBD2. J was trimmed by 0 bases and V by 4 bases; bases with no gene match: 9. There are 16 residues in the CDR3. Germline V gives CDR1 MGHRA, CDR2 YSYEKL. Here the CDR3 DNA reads TGCGCCAGCAGCCCAGCGACTAGCCTCGGCTCCTACGAGCAGTACTTC. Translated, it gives CASSPATSLGSYEQYF.

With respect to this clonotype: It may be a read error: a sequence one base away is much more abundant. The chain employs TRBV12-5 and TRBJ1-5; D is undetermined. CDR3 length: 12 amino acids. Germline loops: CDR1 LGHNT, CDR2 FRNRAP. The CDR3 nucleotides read TGTGTTAGTGGTTTGGGCAATCAGCCCCAGCATTTT. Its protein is CVSGLGNQPQHF. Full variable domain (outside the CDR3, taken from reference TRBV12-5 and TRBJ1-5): DARVTQTPRHKVTEMGQEVTMRCQPILGHNTVFWYRQTMMQGLELLAYFRNRAPLDDSGMPKDRFSAEMPDATLATLKIQPSEPRDSAVYFCVSGLGNQPQHFGDGTRLSIL.

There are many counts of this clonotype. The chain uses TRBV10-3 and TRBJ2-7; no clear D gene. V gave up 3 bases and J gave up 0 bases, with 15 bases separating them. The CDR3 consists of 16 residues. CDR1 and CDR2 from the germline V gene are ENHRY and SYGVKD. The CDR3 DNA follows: TGTGCCATCAGTGATCCATCCCCACCCACCTCCTACGAGCAGTACTTC. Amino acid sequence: CAISDPSPPTSYEQYF.

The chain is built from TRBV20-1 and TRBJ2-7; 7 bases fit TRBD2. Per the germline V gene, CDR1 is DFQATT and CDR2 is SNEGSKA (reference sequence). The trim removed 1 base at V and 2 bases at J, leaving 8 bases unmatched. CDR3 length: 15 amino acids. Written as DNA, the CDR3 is TGCAGTGCTAGAGGGGGGGGAGAGGGCCCCTACGAGCAGTACTTC. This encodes CSARGGGEGPYEQYF.

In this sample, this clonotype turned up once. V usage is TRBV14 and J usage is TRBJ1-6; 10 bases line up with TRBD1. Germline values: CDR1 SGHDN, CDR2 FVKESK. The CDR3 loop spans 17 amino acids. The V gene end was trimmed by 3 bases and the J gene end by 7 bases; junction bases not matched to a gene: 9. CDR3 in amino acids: CASSHLGQGRENSPLHF. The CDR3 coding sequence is TGTGCCAGCAGCCACCTGGGACAGGGGAGGGAGAATTCACCCCTCCACTTT. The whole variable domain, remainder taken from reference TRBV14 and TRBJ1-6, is EAGVTQFPSHSVIEKGQTVTLRCDPISGHDNLYWYRRVMGKEIKFLLHFVKESKQDESGMPNNRFLAERTGGTYSTLKVQPAELEDSGVYFCASSHLGQGRENSPLHFGNGTRLTVT.

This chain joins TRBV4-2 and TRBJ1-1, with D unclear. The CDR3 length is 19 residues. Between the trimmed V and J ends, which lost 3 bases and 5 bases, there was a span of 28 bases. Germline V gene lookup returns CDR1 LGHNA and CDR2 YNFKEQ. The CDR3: CASSHPAVVLRHVRTEAFF. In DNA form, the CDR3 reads TGTGCCAGCAGCCATCCCGCAGTAGTCTTAAGACACGTACGAACTGAAGCTTTCTTT.